This TCR beta chain was identified in a study of blood T cell repertoires in COVID-19. Study-wide context: Sites across the United States, Italy and Spain contributed samples from acute and convalescent COVID-19. PBMCs, B-cell-depleted T cells, or T cells provided the cDNA or gDNA that made up the material.

The CDR3 is 15 residues long. Per the germline V gene, CDR1 is SNHLY and CDR2 is FYNNEI. V lost 7 bases and J 6 bases, leaving 21 bases between the germline ends. This table comes from immunoSEQ multiplex PCR, and its TCRdb copy is limited to in-frame clones, with some not included. The repertoire has around 250,000 clones, roughly 88% of them found once; the top ten carry 2.5% to 3.5%. Sequencing was performed on PBMCs or T cells enriched from blood (not recorded which). The clonotype comes from a woman in her 40s who had been exposed to COVID-19. This chain connects TRBV2 to TRBJ1-1, with D maybe TRBD1 (5 bases). CDR3 loop: CASTPEPRAWAEAFF. The CDR3 bases are TGTGCCAGCACTCCCGAACCCAGGGCGTGGGCTGAAGCTTTCTTT.